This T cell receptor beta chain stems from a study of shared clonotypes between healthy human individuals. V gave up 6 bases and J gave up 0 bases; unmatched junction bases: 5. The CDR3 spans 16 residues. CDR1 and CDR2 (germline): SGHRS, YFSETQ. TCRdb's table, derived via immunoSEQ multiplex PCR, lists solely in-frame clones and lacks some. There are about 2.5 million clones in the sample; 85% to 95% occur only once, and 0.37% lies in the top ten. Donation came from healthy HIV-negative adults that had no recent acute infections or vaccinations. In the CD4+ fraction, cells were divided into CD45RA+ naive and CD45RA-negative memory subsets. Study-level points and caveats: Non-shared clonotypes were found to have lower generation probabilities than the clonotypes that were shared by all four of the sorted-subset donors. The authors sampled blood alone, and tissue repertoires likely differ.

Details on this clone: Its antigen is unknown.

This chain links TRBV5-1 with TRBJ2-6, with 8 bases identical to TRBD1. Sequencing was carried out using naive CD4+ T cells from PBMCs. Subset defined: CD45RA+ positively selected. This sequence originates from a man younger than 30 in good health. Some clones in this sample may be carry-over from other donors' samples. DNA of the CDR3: TGCGCCAGCACCCCGGGACAGGTCTCTGGGGCCAACGTCCTGACTTTC. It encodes CASTPGQVSGANVLTF. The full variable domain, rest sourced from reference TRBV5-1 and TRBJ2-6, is KAGVTQTPRYLIKTRGQQVTLSCSPISGHRSVSWYQQTPGQGLQFLFEYFSETQRNKGNFPGRFSGRQFSNSRSEMNVSTLELGDSALYLCASTPGQVSGANVLTFGAGSRLTVL.